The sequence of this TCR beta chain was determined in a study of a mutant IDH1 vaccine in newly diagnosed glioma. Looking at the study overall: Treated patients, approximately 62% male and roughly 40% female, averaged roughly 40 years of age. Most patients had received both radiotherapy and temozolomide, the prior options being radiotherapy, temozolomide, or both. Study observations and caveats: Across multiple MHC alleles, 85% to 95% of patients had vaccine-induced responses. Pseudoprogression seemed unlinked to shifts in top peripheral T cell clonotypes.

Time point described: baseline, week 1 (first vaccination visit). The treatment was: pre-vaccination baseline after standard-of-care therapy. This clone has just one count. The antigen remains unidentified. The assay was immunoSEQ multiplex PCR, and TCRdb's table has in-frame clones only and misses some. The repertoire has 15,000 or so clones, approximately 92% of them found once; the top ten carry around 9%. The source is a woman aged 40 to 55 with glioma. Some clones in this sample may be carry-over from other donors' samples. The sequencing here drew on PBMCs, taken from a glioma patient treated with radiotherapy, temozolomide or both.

CDR3 sequence: CASSFGTNTEAFF. The CDR3 coding sequence is TGTGCCAGCAGCTTCGGCACGAACACTGAAGCTTTCTTT. This sequence joins TRBV5-5 and TRBJ1-1; D gene ambiguous. V was clipped by 2 bases and J by 1 base, with 6 bases between them. CDR1 is SGHKS and CDR2 is YYEKEE in the germline V gene (reference sequence). The CDR3 is made up of 13 amino acids.